These 28 T cell receptor beta chains were all obtained from the same sample, sequenced in a study of T-cell memory formation after mild COVID-19. From the 5' RACE reads, TCRdb called clonotypes with MiXCR, one entry per CDR3 protein. The top ten clones hold around 20% of a sample with fewer than 350,000 distinct CDR3 sequences, 15% of them seen once. Sequencing was performed on PBMCs or a T cell subset sorted from them (not recorded which). Receptors originate from a man between 18 and 29 years old who had mild COVID-19 (a few samples of this study predate the infection). Cell type and time point are not known.

This clonotype turned up a few times. The chain recombines TRBV9 with TRBJ2-1; 7 bases map to TRBD1. Per the germline V gene, CDR1 is SGDLS and CDR2 is YYNGEE. The CDR3 has 14 amino acids. V lost 2 bases, J lost 7 bases, and 6 bases stayed unmatched. The CDR3 coding sequence is TGTGCCAGCAGCGTCCGATGGGACAGTAATGAGCAGTTCTTC. This sequence encodes CASSVRWDSNEQFF.

The chain employs TRBV7-9 and TRBJ1-1; D call uncertain. Germline assignment: CDR1 SEHNR and CDR2 FQNEAQ (reference sequence). The CDR3 is made up of 14 amino acids. V lost 1 base and J 3 bases, leaving 9 bases between the germline ends. In DNA, the CDR3 is TGTGCCAGCAGCTTAGTAGGAGAAGACACTGAAGCTTTCTTT. This translates into CASSLVGEDTEAFF.

This clonotype was picked up a small number of times. The J gene is TRBJ2-1, the V gene TRBV3-1; 11 bases are a match to TRBD1. From germline, CDR1 is LGHDT and CDR2 YNNKEL (reference sequence). After removal of 4 bases from V and 8 bases from J, the junction contained 4 bases not matched to a gene. The CDR3 contains 14 residues. The CDR3 sequence: CASSLRTGGDEQFF. For the CDR3, the DNA is TGTGCCAGCAGCCTTCGGACAGGGGGCGATGAGCAGTTCTTC.

This clonotype was detected a few times. This chain connects TRBV2 to TRBJ1-1; D unclear. This CDR3 region has 14 residues. V shed 1 base and J shed 0 bases, with 6 bases lying between them. Germline V gene data show CDR1 as SNHLY and CDR2 as FYNNEI. CDR3 region: CASSEGVMNTEAFF. In DNA form, the CDR3 reads TGTGCCAGCAGTGAAGGGGTCATGAACACTGAAGCTTTCTTT.

The chain links TRBV29-1 to TRBJ2-7; 8 nucleotides agree with TRBD1. The CDR3 is 12 residues long. V lost 3 bases, J lost 6 bases, and 4 bases stayed unmatched. Germline CDR1 SQVTM, CDR2 ANQGSEA. Here the CDR3 reads CSVEDRVGEQYV. The CDR3 region has the DNA TGCAGCGTTGAGGACAGGGTAGGCGAGCAGTACGTC.

J is TRBJ2-5 and V is TRBV28; tentatively, D is TRBD1 or TRBD2 (5 bases each). The CDR3 has 14 amino acids. In germline, CDR1 is MDHEN, CDR2 SYDVKM. V gave up 6 bases and J gave up 8 bases, with 19 bases separating them. The CDR3 nucleotides are TGTGCCAGCAGATCAGCCGGGACGCTTGAAACCCAGTACTTC. Translation gives CASRSAGTLETQYF. Based on the CDR3 plus reference TRBV28 and TRBJ2-5, the full variable domain is DVKVTQSSRYLVKRTGEKVFLECVQDMDHENMFWYRQDPGLGLRLIYFSYDVKMKEKGDIPEGYSVSREKKERFSLILESASTNQTSMYLCASRSAGTLETQYFGPGTRLLVL.

There are a few counts of this clonotype. This chain uses TRBV15 with TRBJ2-1; TRBD2 might be the D (6 bases). V dropped 1 base and J dropped 0 bases, with 10 bases sitting between them. The CDR3 has 16 residues. CDR1 and CDR2 from the germline V gene are LNHNV and YYDKDF (reference sequence). In nucleotides, the CDR3 is TGTGCCACCAGCAGAGGAGAGGGAGGCTCCTACAATGAGCAGTTCTTC. Translation gives CATSRGEGGSYNEQFF.

Only a few counts were recorded for this clonotype. The chain combines TRBV9 with TRBJ2-2; D gene ambiguous. CDR3 size: 14 residues. Trimming removed 4 bases at V and 4 bases at J, with 11 bases between. Germline V gene data show CDR1 as SGDLS and CDR2 as YYNGEE. The CDR3: CASSLTQFTGELFF. The CDR3 region has the DNA TGTGCCAGCAGCTTGACTCAGTTCACCGGGGAGCTGTTTTTT.

J is TRBJ2-1 and V is TRBV19, with 7 positions matching TRBD1. CDR3 length: 15 residues. Germline-derived CDR1 and CDR2 are LNHDA and SQIVND (reference sequence). After removal of 2 bases from V and 10 bases from J, the junction contained 11 bases not matched to a gene. The CDR3 DNA follows: TGTGCCAGTAGTATACACCGGACAGGCGCGCGGGAGCAGTTCTTC. Protein sequence: CASSIHRTGAREQFF.

In its sample, this clonotype was seen a few times. J is TRBJ2-3 and V is TRBV12-3 or TRBV12-4, with D perhaps TRBD1 (5 bases). Between the trimmed V and J ends, which lost 6 bases and 1 base, there was a span of 14 bases. The CDR3 spans 15 residues. CDR3 nucleotide sequence: TGTGCCAGCAGCCTTGATTTGACAGGCACAGATACGCAGTATTTT. Residues: CASSLDLTGTDTQYF.

This clonotype was seen only a few times. The CDR3 is CSVKLEEKLFF. The CDR3 DNA reads TGCAGCGTGAAACTGGAGGAAAAACTGTTTTTT. The genes are TRBV29-1 and TRBJ1-4; D is uncertain. The V end was cut by 6 bases, the J end by 8 bases, with 10 bases between. The CDR3 covers 11 residues. Germline lookup yields CDR1 SQVTM and CDR2 ANQGSEA.

This clonotype showed up many times. This chain connects TRBV4-1 to TRBJ2-1; D is ambiguous. The germline V gene has CDR1 MGHRA and CDR2 YSYEKL. Trimming shortened V by 2 bases and J by 1 base, and 12 bases separated the two germline ends. The CDR3 is 16 residues long. CDR3 sequence: CASSQRKGSSYNEQFF. In nucleotides, the CDR3 is TGCGCCAGCAGCCAAAGGAAGGGAAGTTCCTACAATGAGCAGTTCTTC.

This clonotype turned up a few times. The chain recombines TRBV20-1 with TRBJ2-1; D may match TRBD1 or TRBD2 (5 bases each). The ends were cut back, 1 base at V and 4 bases at J, with 14 bases in the middle. CDR3 size: 15 residues. Looked up from germline, CDR1 is DFQATT and CDR2 is SNEGSKA (reference sequence). CDR3 nucleotides: TGCAGTGCTAGAGTACGGACACGGGAATACAATGAGCAGTTCTTC. Translating gives CSARVRTREYNEQFF.

The genes are TRBV4-2 and TRBJ2-2; a weak D match, TRBD2 (5 bases). V lost 4 bases and J 9 bases, leaving 9 bases between the germline ends. The length of the CDR3 is 12 residues. Germline V gene lookup returns CDR1 LGHNA and CDR2 YNFKEQ. The CDR3 here is CASSPEGRELFF. The CDR3 coding sequence is TGTGCCAGCAGCCCCGAGGGAAGGGAGCTGTTTTTT.

This clonotype has a handful of counts. The chain joins TRBV4-3 to TRBJ2-2; 7 bases fit TRBD2. The CDR3 is 18 amino acids. CDR1 LGHNA and CDR2 YSLEER come from the germline V gene. V lost 0 bases, J lost 1 base, and 8 bases stayed unmatched. The CDR3 sequence is CASSQEKVGLLNTGELFF. CDR3 DNA: TGCGCCAGCAGCCAAGAAAAGGTGGGACTACTGAACACCGGGGAGCTGTTTTTT.

This clonotype showed up just a few times. The CDR3 loop reads CASSLWGGVADTQYF. CDR3 nucleotide sequence: TGTGCCAGCAGTTTATGGGGGGGGGTTGCAGATACGCAGTATTTT. The chain couples TRBV27 to TRBJ2-3; 7 nucleotides match TRBD2. This CDR3 is 15 amino acids long. Trimming at V came to 1 base and at J to 4 bases, leaving 5 bases not matched to a gene. In germline, CDR1 is MNHEY, CDR2 SMNVEV (reference sequence).

This clonotype appeared many times. This rearrangement joins TRBV12-3 or TRBV12-4 to TRBJ1-1; 9 positions agree with TRBD1. CDR3 size: 14 residues. J was trimmed by 7 bases and V by 3 bases; bases with no gene match: 6. This CDR3 is CASSFGDRADEAFF. CDR3 in DNA: TGTGCCAGCAGTTTCGGGGACAGGGCTGATGAAGCTTTCTTT.

J is TRBJ2-2 and V is TRBV9, with TRBD1 as a possible D gene (5 bases). Trimming removed 4 bases at V and 1 base at J, with 11 bases between. This CDR3 is built from 15 residues. CDR1 and CDR2 from the germline V gene are SGDLS and YYNGEE. CDR3 amino acids: CASSTRGGNTGELFF. Written as DNA, the CDR3 is TGTGCCAGCAGCACAAGGGGCGGGAACACCGGGGAGCTGTTTTTT.

At least ten counts were recorded for this clonotype. This sequence joins TRBV20-1 and TRBJ1-1, with TRBD1 matching over 7 bases. J lost 6 bases, V lost 5 bases, and 6 bases had no gene match. This CDR3 comprises 12 residues. CDR1 and CDR2 (germline): DFQATT, SNEGSKA (reference sequence). CDR3 bases: TGCAGTGCTGGGGACAGTTCTTCTGAAGCTTTCTTT. Translating it yields CSAGDSSSEAFF.

The table lists this clonotype with a few counts. The chain couples TRBV7-2 to TRBJ2-1; maybe TRBD1 (5 bases). CDR1 and CDR2 (germline): SGHTA, FQGNSA. V was shortened by 0 bases and J by 4 bases, with 10 bases between the two germline ends. The CDR3 length is 15 residues. The CDR3 DNA follows: TGTGCCAGCAGCTTAGCGCGGCAGGGATACAATGAGCAGTTCTTC. Protein sequence: CASSLARQGYNEQFF.

This sequence joins TRBV5-1 and TRBJ1-2; D unresolved. Germline CDR1 SGHRS, CDR2 YFSETQ. The CDR3 runs to 11 residues. The germline V and J ends were trimmed by 7 bases and 8 bases, with 12 bases remaining between them. In nucleotides, the CDR3 is TGCGCCAGCCGGATTGATGGGGGCTACACCTTC. Its protein product is CASRIDGGYTF. The variable domain in full, completed from reference TRBV5-1 and TRBJ1-2, reads KAGVTQTPRYLIKTRGQQVTLSCSPISGHRSVSWYQQTPGQGLQFLFEYFSETQRNKGNFPGRFSGRQFSNSRSEMNVSTLELGDSALYLCASRIDGGYTFGSGTRLTVV.

This clonotype was seen more than once but under ten times. This rearrangement joins TRBV6-5 to TRBJ1-6; 10 bases match TRBD1. The V gene's germline CDR1 is MNHEY and CDR2 SVGAGI. CDR3 length: 13 residues. V lost 6 bases, J lost 10 bases, and 3 bases stayed unmatched. The CDR3 region has the DNA TGTGCCAGCAGGACAGGGGGCGAATCACCCCTCCACTTT. As protein: CASRTGGESPLHF.

This clonotype showed up just a few times. This chain links TRBV4-2 with TRBJ1-1, with 10 bases aligning to TRBD1. The CDR3 has 15 residues. The V gene end was trimmed by 2 bases and the J gene end by 11 bases; junction bases not matched to a gene: 11. Germline CDR1 reads LGHNA; CDR2 reads YNFKEQ. CDR3 coding DNA: TGTGCCAGCAGCCAAATCGGGACAGGGGACGTTATGGCTTTCTTT. Protein product: CASSQIGTGDVMAFF.

This clonotype occurred a few times. The genes are TRBV7-8 and TRBJ1-2, with TRBD1 as a possible D gene (6 bases). V lost 5 bases and J 4 bases, leaving 20 bases between the germline ends. The CDR3 spans 16 residues. Germline V gene lookup returns CDR1 SGHVS and CDR2 FQNEAQ. The CDR3: CASSPKQAGAVYGYTF. CDR3 sequence (DNA): TGTGCCAGCAGCCCCAAGCAGGCAGGGGCTGTCTATGGCTACACCTTC.

This clonotype has more than one count but fewer than ten. J is TRBJ2-2 and V is TRBV6-2 or TRBV6-3, with a weak D call TRBD1 (6 bases). The V gene lost 2 bases and the J gene lost 1 base, with 17 bases spanning the gap. This CDR3 has 18 amino acids. From germline, CDR1 is MNHEY and CDR2 SVGEGT. The DNA for the CDR3 is TGTGCCAGCAGTTACCCGCCCCCTCAGGGGTTGAACACCGGGGAGCTGTTTTTT. Its translation is CASSYPPPQGLNTGELFF.

The chain combines TRBV7-9 with TRBJ1-5, with no clear D. This CDR3 contains 13 residues. From germline, CDR1 is SEHNR and CDR2 FQNEAQ (reference sequence). V was pared by 5 bases and J by 4 bases, with 9 bases between. The CDR3 coding sequence is TGTGCCAGCAGCCCCCTTTCGAATCAGCCCCAGCATTTT. This codes for CASSPLSNQPQHF.

This clonotype was detected only a few times. The rearrangement links TRBV5-1 to TRBJ1-1, with D unclear. Germline CDR1 is SGHRS and CDR2 is YFSETQ. There are 17 residues in the CDR3. V was cut by 3 bases and J by 1 base, with 19 bases left in between. The CDR3 loop reads CASSSALTPGGNTEAFF. As DNA, the CDR3 is TGCGCCAGCAGCTCGGCTCTCACCCCGGGCGGGAACACTGAAGCTTTCTTT.

This clonotype was picked up a small number of times. The chain combines TRBV7-9 with TRBJ1-1; 10 bases line up with TRBD1. CDR3 size: 17 residues. The V gene end was trimmed by 6 bases and the J gene end by 1 base; junction bases not matched to a gene: 11. CDR1 is SEHNR, CDR2 FQNEAQ, per germline (reference sequence). CDR3: CASSSGTGAGSNTEAFF. The DNA for the CDR3 is TGTGCCAGCAGTTCAGGGACAGGGGCCGGCTCGAACACTGAAGCTTTCTTT. Full variable domain (missing parts from reference TRBV7-9 and TRBJ1-1): DTGVSQNPRHKITKRGQNVTFRCDPISEHNRLYWYRQTLGQGPEFLTYFQNEAQLEKSRLLSDRFSAERPKGSFSTLEIQRTEQGDSAMYLCASSSGTGAGSNTEAFFGQGTRLTVV.